This T cell receptor beta chain derives from a study of cytomegalovirus exposure and HLA in healthy donors. With regard to this clone: The antigen remains undetermined.

Broader study findings: A classifier reportedly called cytomegalovirus status with high sensitivity and specificity. Relative to equally common others, HLA-associated TCR beta chains showed greater clonal expansion in a later analysis. TCR beta sequences reportedly predicted most subjects' HLA-A and HLA-B alleles accurately. It was confirmed in vitro that a few of the CMV-associated chains were specific for CMV antigens.

V was clipped by 4 bases and J by 11 bases, with 14 bases between them. The germline V gene has CDR1 GTSNPN and CDR2 SVGIG (reference sequence). This CDR3 contains 11 residues. In the PCR, 60 Vbeta and 13 Jbeta primers were used. Profiled with immunoSEQ multiplex PCR; TCRdb holds only in-frame clones, not every one. This sample carries 65,000 to 85,000 clones, with approximately 2.4% going to the ten biggest clones. The V gene is TRBV30, the J gene TRBJ1-2; no clear D gene. The sequenced material came from PBMCs. The receptor comes from a female donor in good health and CMV-seropositive. This CDR3 reads CAWTRTATYTF. The CDR3 nucleotides are TGTGCCTGGACAAGGACTGCAACTTACACCTTC.